The present T cell receptor beta chain was sequenced within a study of Ad26.COV2.S vaccination and SARS-CoV-2 variants. Regarding the study as a whole: Reports say spike-specific CD8+ and CD4+ T cell responses covered substantial breadth after vaccination.

TCRdb's table, derived via immunoSEQ multiplex PCR, lists solely in-frame clones and lacks some. This sample carries 400,000 to 450,000 clones, 80% to 95% of them seen once, and the ten largest clones take 12%. Noted treatment: around 19 received Ad26.COV2.S at low or high dose, single or two shots; about five received placebo; per-sample allocation not given. Sampling took place 63 days after the first vaccine or placebo injection. Cohort 1b enrolled adults aged 18-55 years in Boston. This CDR3 contains 15 residues. V shed 0 bases and J shed 7 bases, with 15 bases lying between them. The germline V gene has CDR1 LGHNA and CDR2 YSLEER. With regard to this clone: Antigen: not known.

The sequence came from a person aged 18-65 years who received the Ad26.COV2.S COVID-19 vaccine or a placebo. The chain has TRBV4-3 and TRBJ1-1; D not certain. The input for sequencing was peripheral blood, taken in a trial of Ad26.COV2.S vaccine versus placebo. The CDR3 is CASSQEWYPGDEAFF. CDR3 DNA sequence: TGCGCCAGCAGCCAAGAGTGGTACCCCGGGGATGAAGCTTTCTTT.